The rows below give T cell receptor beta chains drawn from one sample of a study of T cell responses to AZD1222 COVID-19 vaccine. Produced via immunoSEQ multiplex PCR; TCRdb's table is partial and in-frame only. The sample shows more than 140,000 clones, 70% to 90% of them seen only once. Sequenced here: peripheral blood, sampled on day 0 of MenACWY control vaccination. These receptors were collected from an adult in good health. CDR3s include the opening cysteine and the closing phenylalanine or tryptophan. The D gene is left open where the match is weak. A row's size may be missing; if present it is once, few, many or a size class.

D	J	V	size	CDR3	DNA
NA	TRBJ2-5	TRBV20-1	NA	CSASERTQYF	TGCAGTGCTAGTGAACGGACCCAGTACTTC
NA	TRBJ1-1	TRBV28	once	CASTRGRAEAFF	TGTGCCAGCACCAGAGGGAGGGCTGAAGCTTTCTTT
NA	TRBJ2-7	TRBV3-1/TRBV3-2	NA	CAGGEQYF	TGTGCCGGGGGGGAGCAGTACTTC
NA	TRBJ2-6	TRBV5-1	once	CASSPGVSPSGANVLTF	TGCGCCAGCAGCCCAGGGGTGTCCCCATCTGGGGCCAACGTCCTGACTTTC
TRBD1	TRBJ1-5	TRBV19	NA	CASSMDRDRPQHF	TGTGCCAGTAGTATGGACAGGGACCGGCCCCAGCATTTT
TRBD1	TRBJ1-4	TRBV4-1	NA	CASSKGDRGNEKLFF	TGCGCCAGCAGCAAAGGCGACAGGGGGAATGAAAAACTGTTTTTT
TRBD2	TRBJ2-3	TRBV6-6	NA	CASNFGRVTDTQYF	TGTGCCAGCAACTTCGGGAGGGTCACAGATACGCAGTATTTT
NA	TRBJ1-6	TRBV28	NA	CASRPGPRRQSPLHF	TGTGCCAGCAGACCCGGGCCCCGACGGCAGTCACCCCTCCACTTT
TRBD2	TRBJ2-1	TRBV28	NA	CASSFGTSGGWSYNEQFF	TGTGCCAGCAGTTTCGGGACTAGCGGGGGGTGGTCCTACAATGAGCAGTTCTTC
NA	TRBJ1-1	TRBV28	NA	CASSLWEARDLNTEAFF	TGTGCCAGCAGTTTATGGGAGGCCCGGGACCTGAACACTGAAGCTTTCTTT
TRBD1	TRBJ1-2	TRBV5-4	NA	CASSKGQDANYGYTF	TGTGCCAGCAGCAAGGGACAGGACGCGAACTATGGCTACACCTTC
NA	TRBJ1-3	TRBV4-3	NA	CASSQVAGATGNTIYF	TGCGCCAGCAGCCAAGTGGCGGGCGCGACGGGAAACACCATATATTTT
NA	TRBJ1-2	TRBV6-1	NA	CASSEADYGYTF	TGTGCCAGCAGTGAAGCTGACTATGGCTACACCTTC
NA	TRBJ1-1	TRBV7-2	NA	CASSPESGRTEAFF	TGTGCCAGCAGCCCTGAGAGTGGACGCACTGAAGCTTTCTTT
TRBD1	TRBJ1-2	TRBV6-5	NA	CASSSPTTGEDGYTF	TGTGCCAGCAGTTCCCCCACGACAGGGGAGGATGGCTACACCTTC
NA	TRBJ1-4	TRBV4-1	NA	CASSQDIWTQGEKLFF	TGCGCCAGCAGCCAAGATATTTGGACTCAGGGAGAAAAACTGTTTTTT
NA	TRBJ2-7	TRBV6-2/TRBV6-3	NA	CASSPDSSYEQYF	TGTGCCAGCAGCCCGGACAGTTCCTACGAGCAGTACTTC
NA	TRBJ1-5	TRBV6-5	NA	CASLGQPQHF	TGTGCCAGCCTCGGGCAGCCCCAGCATTTT
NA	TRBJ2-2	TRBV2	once	CATKGGPNTGELFF	TGTGCCACCAAGGGGGGACCAAACACCGGGGAGCTGTTTTTT
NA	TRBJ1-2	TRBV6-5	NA	CASSYSDGREGYTF	TGTGCCAGCAGTTACTCAGACGGACGGGAAGGCTACACCTTC
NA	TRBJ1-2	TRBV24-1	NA	CATSDLGRNYGYTF	TGTGCCACCAGTGATTTGGGCAGAAACTATGGCTACACCTTC
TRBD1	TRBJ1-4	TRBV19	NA	CASSYGTATTNEKLFF	TGTGCCAGTAGTTACGGGACAGCAACAACTAATGAAAAACTGTTTTTT
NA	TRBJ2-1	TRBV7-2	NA	CASSLQRSSYNEQFF	TGTGCCAGCAGCTTACAGCGAAGCTCCTACAATGAGCAGTTCTTC
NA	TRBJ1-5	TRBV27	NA	CASSLFGRPEGSNQPQHF	TGTGCCAGCAGTTTATTCGGCAGACCGGAGGGCAGCAATCAGCCCCAGCATTTT
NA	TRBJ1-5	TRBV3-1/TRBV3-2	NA	CASSQGQLTFNQPQHF	TGTGCCAGCAGCCAAGGTCAACTAACGTTCAATCAGCCCCAGCATTTT
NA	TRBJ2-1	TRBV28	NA	CASRPSLYNEQFF	TGTGCCAGCAGACCCTCCCTATACAATGAGCAGTTCTTC
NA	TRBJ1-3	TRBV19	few	CASSMGPSDQGNTIYF	TGTGCCAGTAGTATGGGCCCCTCAGATCAGGGAAACACCATATATTTT
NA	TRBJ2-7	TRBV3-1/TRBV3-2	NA	CASSQGASSEQYF	TGTGCCAGCAGCCAAGGAGCTAGCTCCGAGCAGTACTTC
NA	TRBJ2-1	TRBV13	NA	CASRSSPGEQFF	TGTGCCAGCAGATCGAGCCCCGGTGAGCAGTTCTTC
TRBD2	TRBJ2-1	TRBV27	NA	CASSSTGLAGGSSYNEQFF	TGTGCCAGCAGTTCAACGGGACTAGCGGGGGGCAGCTCCTACAATGAGCAGTTCTTC
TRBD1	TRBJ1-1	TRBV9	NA	CASSSRMAGGTEAFF	TGTGCCAGCAGCTCACGAATGGCAGGGGGCACTGAAGCTTTCTTT
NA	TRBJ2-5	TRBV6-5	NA	CASSHPGRERETQYF	TGTGCCAGCAGCCACCCGGGCCGGGAGAGGGAGACCCAGTACTTC
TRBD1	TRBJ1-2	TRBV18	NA	CASSPISSGQGSNYGYTF	TGTGCCAGCTCACCAATCTCGTCGGGACAGGGAAGCAACTATGGCTACACCTTC
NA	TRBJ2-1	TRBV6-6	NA	CASSYRNEQFF	TGTGCCAGCAGTTACAGGAATGAGCAGTTCTTC
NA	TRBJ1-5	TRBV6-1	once	CASSDSAGQPQHF	TGTGCCAGCAGTGACAGTGCCGGTCAGCCCCAGCATTTT
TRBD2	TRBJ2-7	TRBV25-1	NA	CASRGTSGIYEQYF	TGTGCCAGCAGGGGGACTAGCGGGATCTACGAGCAGTACTTC
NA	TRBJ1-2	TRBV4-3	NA	CASSPITGFGYTF	TGCGCCAGCAGCCCAATAACAGGGTTTGGCTACACCTTC
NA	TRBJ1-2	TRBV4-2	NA	CASSQEPRATYGYTF	TGTGCCAGCAGCCAAGAACCTCGGGCGACCTATGGCTACACCTTC
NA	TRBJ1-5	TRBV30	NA	CAWRQDSNQPQHF	TGTGCCTGGAGACAGGATAGCAATCAGCCCCAGCATTTT
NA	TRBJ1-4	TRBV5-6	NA	CASSLRGLNEKLFF	TGTGCCAGCAGCTTGCGGGGGTTGAATGAAAAACTGTTTTTT
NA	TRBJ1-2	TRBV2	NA	CASSGASRSGYTF	TGTGCCAGCAGTGGGGCCAGCAGGTCTGGCTACACCTTC
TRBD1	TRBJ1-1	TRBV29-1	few	CSAQRDRLRTEAFF	TGCAGCGCTCAAAGGGACAGATTGAGAACTGAAGCTTTCTTT
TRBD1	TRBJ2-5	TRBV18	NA	CASSPRYPTGLETQYF	TGTGCCAGCTCACCACGGTATCCGACAGGGCTGGAGACCCAGTACTTC
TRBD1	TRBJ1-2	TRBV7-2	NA	CASSARGTGSGYTF	TGTGCCAGCAGCGCCAGGGGGACAGGGTCTGGCTACACCTTC
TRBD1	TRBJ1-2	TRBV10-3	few	CATLTGAANYGYTF	TGTGCCACCTTGACAGGGGCCGCTAACTATGGCTACACCTTC
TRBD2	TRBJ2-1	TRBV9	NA	CASSVVVAGVAEQFF	TGTGCCAGCAGCGTAGTTGTAGCGGGAGTTGCTGAGCAGTTCTTC
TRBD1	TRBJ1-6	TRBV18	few	CASSPEGQGSPLHF	TGTGCCAGCTCACCTGAAGGACAGGGGTCACCCCTCCACTTT
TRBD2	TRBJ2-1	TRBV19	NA	CASSGRDARSYNEQFF	TGTGCCAGTAGTGGGAGGGACGCGCGCTCCTACAATGAGCAGTTCTTC
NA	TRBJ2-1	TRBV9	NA	CASSGTGVLINEQFF	TGTGCCAGCAGCGGCACCGGAGTATTGATCAATGAGCAGTTCTTC
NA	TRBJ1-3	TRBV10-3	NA	CAISVDGSGNTIYF	TGTGCCATCAGTGTAGACGGGTCTGGAAACACCATATATTTT
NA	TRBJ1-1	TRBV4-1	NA	CASSPLGLMNTEAFF	TGCGCCAGCAGCCCGTTGGGGTTAATGAACACTGAAGCTTTCTTT
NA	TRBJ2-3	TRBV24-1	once	CATSDTLPREDTQYF	TGTGCCACCAGTGATACACTGCCAAGGGAGGATACGCAGTATTTT
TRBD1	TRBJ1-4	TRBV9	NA	CASSPRTGANEKLFF	TGTGCCAGCAGCCCCCGGACAGGCGCGAATGAAAAACTGTTTTTT
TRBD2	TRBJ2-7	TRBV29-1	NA	CSVELAGSYEQYF	TGCAGCGTCGAACTAGCGGGGTCCTACGAGCAGTACTTC
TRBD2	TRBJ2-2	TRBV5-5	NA	CASSGRTSGGNTGELFF	TGTGCCAGCAGCGGGAGGACTAGCGGGGGGAACACCGGGGAGCTGTTTTTT
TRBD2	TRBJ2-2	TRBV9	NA	CASSPRLAGGPTGELFF	TGTGCCAGCAGCCCCCGACTAGCGGGGGGGCCCACCGGGGAGCTGTTTTTT
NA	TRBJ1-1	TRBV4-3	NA	CASSQDPVNTEAFF	TGCGCCAGCAGCCAAGATCCAGTGAACACTGAAGCTTTCTTT